This T cell receptor (beta chain) was identified in a study of shared clonotypes between healthy human individuals (TCRdb year 2020). Broadly, across the study: The cohort comprised a couple of women and a few men aged 18 to 49 years. For each donor, CD4 naive and CD4 memory were each run on three plates, CD8 naive on two plates, and CD8 memory on one plate. To estimate repertoire size and how much clonotype sharing occurs between individuals, the study deeply sequenced the blood TCR repertoires of five or six healthy adults. Different laboratories and diverse techniques were used to prepare libraries and sequence TCR repertoires, to increase sequencing depth and limit assay-specific biases. Leukapheresis yielded between about 0.9 and 10 billion PBMCs per donor. Overall results and qualifications from the work: Sharing across a few donors was observed for about 4.8% of naive CD4, less than 4% of naive CD8, over 2% of memory CD4, and around 0.44% of memory CD8 clonotypes. Higher generation probabilities were observed for clonotypes shared by all four sorted-subset donors than for non-shared clonotypes. Rarefaction of sorted-subset datasets indicated incomplete sequencing despite the large sequencing depth. The genetic and exposure-history diversity represented was limited by the small number of donors. Based on pairwise subsampling, the degree of clonotype sharing among donors was expected to be affected by sequencing depth. Estimated clonotype richness was generally larger for naive than for memory subsets. Sampling was restricted to blood, and TCR repertoires in tissues likely differ from the TCR repertoires found in blood.

A word on this clone: The antigen it recognizes is unknown. The sample holds no much larger clone one base away, and base qualities are not on file.

Donors were healthy HIV-negative adults with no recently reported acute infections or vaccinations. Every donor was a Caucasian adult residing in Nashville, Tennessee, USA. CD4+ T cells were enriched by magnetic negative selection; naive cells were then positively selected on CD45RA, and the negative fraction formed the memory subset. After blood collection by leukapheresis, PBMCs were isolated using Ficoll-Histopaque density gradient centrifugation and then cryopreserved in the vapor phase of liquid nitrogen. Analytical flow cytometry was used to check the purity and quantity of each magnetically sorted T cell population. Genomic DNA was isolated from every sorted fraction and measured by UV absorbance on a Nanodrop 2000c. TCR CDR3 regions were amplified from genomic DNA by multiplex PCR using the deep immunoSEQ assay. Genomic DNA extracted from each cell subset was distributed evenly over all wells of several immunoSEQ 96-well plates, and each plate served as one replicate. For sorted subsets, each replicate PCR was loaded with roughly 190 ng genomic DNA, equivalent to 25,000 to 35,000 T cell genomes. Purified libraries were quantified with a Qubit 3.0 fluorometer, sized on a Bioanalyzer 2100, and re-quantified with the KAPA Library Quantification kit. Every immunoSEQ 96-well plate was sequenced on a separate single-read 150-cycle Illumina NextSeq 550 flow cell. On the study's bioinformatics: Because the immunoSEQ output held only junctional sequences and lacked quality scores, the filtering could not match the filtering applied to full-length reads. To assign V/J genes and CDR3, sequences were annotated using PyIR, a Python wrapper for IgBLAST v1.9, with IMGT germline references. Reads were removed for weak V/J assignments (E-value above 1e-6), missing CDR3, stop codons, out-of-frame junctions, or ambiguous translated residues. V3J clonotypes were defined by identical inferred V gene, J gene, and CDR3 amino acid sequence. Percentage overlap between repertoires was calculated by dividing the number of shared unique clonotypes by the size of the smaller repertoire. RTK rarefaction, the Chao1 estimator, and Recon v2.1 estimates of unobserved clonotypes were used to assess repertoire richness. OLGA was used to compute generation probabilities for all TCRbeta clonotypes that the gDNA method yielded from a handful of donors. The table comes from immuneACCESS by way of TCRdb, which keeps in-frame sequences with V and J called. Part of the clones is missing from these tables; in studies checked, under half for an unresolved V gene and the rest for unknown reasons. D and trimming come from the DNA, and the V and J calls and clone size come from that table. The sample yields more than 1,200,000 clones; 97% to 99% were counted once. The top ten clonotypes cover 0.36% of the sample.

CDR1 SGHNT and CDR2 YYREEE were looked up in the germline V gene (reference sequence). V and J lose 1 base and 1 base, and a span of 8 bases separates them. Counted from cysteine to phenylalanine, this CDR3 has 14 amino acids. Only the CDR3 region is kept as DNA, spanning 42 bases read in frame from base 1. The rearranged segments are TRBV5-4 and TRBJ2-5, with TRBD1 as a weak D call on 6 bases. The clonotype originates from a man under 40 in good health. Sequencing used naive CD4+ T cells sorted from blood. In the paper's terms, the cell subset or site label means: CD45RA+ positively selected. CDR3 reads: CASSLQGPQETQYF. The DNA is TGTGCCAGCAGCTTGCAGGGGCCCCAAGAGACCCAGTACTTC.